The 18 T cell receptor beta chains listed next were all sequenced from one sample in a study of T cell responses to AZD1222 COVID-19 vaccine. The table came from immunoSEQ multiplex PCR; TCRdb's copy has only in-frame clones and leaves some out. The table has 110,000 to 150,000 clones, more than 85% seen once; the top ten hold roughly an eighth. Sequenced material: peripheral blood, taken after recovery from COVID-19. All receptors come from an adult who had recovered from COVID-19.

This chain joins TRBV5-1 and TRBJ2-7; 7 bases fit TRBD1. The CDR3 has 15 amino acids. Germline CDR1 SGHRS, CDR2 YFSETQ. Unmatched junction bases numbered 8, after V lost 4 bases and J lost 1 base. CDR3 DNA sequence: TGCGCCAGCAGCCGGGGAGAGGGGGCTTCCTACGAGCAGTACTTC. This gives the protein CASSRGEGASYEQYF.

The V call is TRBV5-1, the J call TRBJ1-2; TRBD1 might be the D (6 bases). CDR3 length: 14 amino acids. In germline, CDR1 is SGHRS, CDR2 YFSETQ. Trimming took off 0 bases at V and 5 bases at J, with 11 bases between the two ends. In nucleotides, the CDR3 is TGCGCCAGCAGCTTGGACGGACAGTTGTATGGCTACACCTTC. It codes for CASSLDGQLYGYTF.

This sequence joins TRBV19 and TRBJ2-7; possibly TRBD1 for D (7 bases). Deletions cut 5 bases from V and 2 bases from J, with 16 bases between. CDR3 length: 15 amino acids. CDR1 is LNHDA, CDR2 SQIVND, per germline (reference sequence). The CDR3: CASSSPRGQTYEQYF. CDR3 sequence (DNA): TGTGCCAGTAGTTCGCCGCGGGGACAGACCTACGAGCAGTACTTC.

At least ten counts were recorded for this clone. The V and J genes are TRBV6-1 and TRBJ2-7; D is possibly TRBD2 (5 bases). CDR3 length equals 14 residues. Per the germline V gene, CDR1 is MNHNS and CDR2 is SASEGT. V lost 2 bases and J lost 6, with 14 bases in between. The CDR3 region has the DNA TGTGCCAGCAGTGAACGGTCGGAGGCCTCCGAGCAGTACTTC. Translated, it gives CASSERSEASEQYF.

The CDR3 is CASIPPYREGGYTF. CDR3 DNA sequence: TGTGCCAGTATCCCCCCTTACAGGGAGGGAGGCTACACCTTC. The chain couples TRBV19 to TRBJ1-2, with D perhaps TRBD1 (6 bases). V was shortened by 7 bases and J by 8 bases, with 20 bases between the two germline ends. This CDR3 is 14 amino acids long. CDR1 is LNHDA and CDR2 is SQIVND in the germline V gene (reference sequence).

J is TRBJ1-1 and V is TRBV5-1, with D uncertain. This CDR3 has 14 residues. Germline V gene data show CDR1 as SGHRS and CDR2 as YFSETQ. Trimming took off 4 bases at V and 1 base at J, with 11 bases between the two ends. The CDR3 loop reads CASSPVLANTEAFF. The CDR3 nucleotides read TGCGCCAGCAGCCCCGTGCTTGCGAACACTGAAGCTTTCTTT.

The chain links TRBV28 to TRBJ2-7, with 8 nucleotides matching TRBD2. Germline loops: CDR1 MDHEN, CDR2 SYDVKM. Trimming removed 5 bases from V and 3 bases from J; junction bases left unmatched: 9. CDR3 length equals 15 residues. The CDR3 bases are TGTGCCAGCAGTACCCCGGGTAGCGGGAACTACGAGCAGTACTTC. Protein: CASSTPGSGNYEQYF.

CDR3 amino acids: CASSGGRPETQYF. DNA for the CDR3: TGCGCCAGCAGTGGCGGCAGGCCGGAGACCCAGTACTTC. The J gene is TRBJ2-5, the V gene TRBV10-2; D remains ambiguous. V was clipped by 4 bases and J by 5 bases, with 11 bases between them. The CDR3 has 13 residues. CDR1 WSHSY and CDR2 SAAADI come from the germline V gene.

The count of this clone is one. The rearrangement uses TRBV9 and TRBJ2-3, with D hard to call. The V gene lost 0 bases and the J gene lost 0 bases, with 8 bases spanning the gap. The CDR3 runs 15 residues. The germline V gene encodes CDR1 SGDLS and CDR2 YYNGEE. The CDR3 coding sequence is TGTGCCAGCAGCGTAGAGATTGCTAGCACAGATACGCAGTATTTT. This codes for CASSVEIASTDTQYF.

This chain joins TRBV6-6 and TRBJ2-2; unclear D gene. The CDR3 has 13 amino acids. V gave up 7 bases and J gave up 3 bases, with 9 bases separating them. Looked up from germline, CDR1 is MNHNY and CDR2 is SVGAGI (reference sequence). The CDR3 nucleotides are TGTGCCAGCAATCCGGGTCACACCGGGGAGCTGTTTTTT. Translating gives CASNPGHTGELFF.

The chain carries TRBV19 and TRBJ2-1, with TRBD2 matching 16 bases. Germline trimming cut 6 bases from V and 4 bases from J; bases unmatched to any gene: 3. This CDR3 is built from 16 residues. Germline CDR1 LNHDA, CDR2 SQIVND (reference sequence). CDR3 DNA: TGTGCCAGTAGGGGACTAGCGGGAGGGCCGTACAATGAGCAGTTCTTC. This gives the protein CASRGLAGGPYNEQFF.

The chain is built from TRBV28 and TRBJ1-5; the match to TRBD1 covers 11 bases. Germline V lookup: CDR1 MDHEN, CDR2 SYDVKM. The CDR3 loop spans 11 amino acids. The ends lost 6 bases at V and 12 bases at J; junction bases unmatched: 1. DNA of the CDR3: TGTGCCAGCAGGGGACAGGGGGGCCAGCATTTT. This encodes CASRGQGGQHF. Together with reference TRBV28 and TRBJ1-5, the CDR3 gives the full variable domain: DVKVTQSSRYLVKRTGEKVFLECVQDMDHENMFWYRQDPGLGLRLIYFSYDVKMKEKGDIPEGYSVSREKKERFSLILESASTNQTSMYLCASRGQGGQHFGDGTRLSIL.

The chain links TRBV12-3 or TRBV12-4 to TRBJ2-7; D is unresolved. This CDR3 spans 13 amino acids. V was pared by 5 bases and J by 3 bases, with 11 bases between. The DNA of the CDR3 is TGTGCCAGCAGTCGCGGACCAAACTACGAGCAGTACTTC. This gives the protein CASSRGPNYEQYF.

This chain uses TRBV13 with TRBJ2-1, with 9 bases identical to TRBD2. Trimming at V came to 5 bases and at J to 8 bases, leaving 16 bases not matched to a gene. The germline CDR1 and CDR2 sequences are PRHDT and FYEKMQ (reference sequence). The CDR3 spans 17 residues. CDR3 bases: TGTGCCAGCAGCCCCGAGGTAGCGGGAGTAAGGGTATATGAGCAGTTCTTC. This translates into CASSPEVAGVRVYEQFF.

The CDR3 DNA follows: TGTGCCAGTAGGGATCTAATTAGCGGAAGCACAGATACGCAGTATTTT. Residues: CASRDLISGSTDTQYF. The rearrangement links TRBV19 to TRBJ2-3; D is possibly TRBD2 (6 bases). The CDR3 is 16 amino acids. V shed 6 bases and J shed 0 bases, with 16 bases lying between them. CDR1 is LNHDA, CDR2 SQIVND, per germline (reference sequence). The whole variable domain, remainder taken from reference TRBV19 and TRBJ2-3, is DGGITQSPKYLFRKEGQNVTLSCEQNLNHDAMYWYRQDPGQGLRLIYYSQIVNDFQKGDIAEGYSVSREKKESFPLTVTSAQKNPTAFYLCASRDLISGSTDTQYFGPGTRLTVL.

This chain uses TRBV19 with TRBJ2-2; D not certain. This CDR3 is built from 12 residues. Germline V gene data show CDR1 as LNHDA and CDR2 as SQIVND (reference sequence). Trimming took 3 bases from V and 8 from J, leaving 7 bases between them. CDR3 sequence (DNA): TGTGCCAGTAGTATCCGATCAGGGGAGCTGTTTTTT. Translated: CASSIRSGELFF.

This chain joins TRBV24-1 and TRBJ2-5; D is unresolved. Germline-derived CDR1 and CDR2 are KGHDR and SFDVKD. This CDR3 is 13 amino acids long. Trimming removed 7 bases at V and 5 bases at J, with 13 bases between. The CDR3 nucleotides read TGTGCCACCAGCTCAAGGGTGCAGGAGACCCAGTACTTC. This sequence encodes CATSSRVQETQYF.

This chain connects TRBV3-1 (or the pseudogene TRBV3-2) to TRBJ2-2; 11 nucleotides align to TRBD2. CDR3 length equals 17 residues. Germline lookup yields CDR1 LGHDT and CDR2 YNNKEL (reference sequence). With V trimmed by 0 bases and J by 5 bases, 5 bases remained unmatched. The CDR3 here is CASSQDLSGRGTGELFF. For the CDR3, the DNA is TGTGCCAGCAGCCAAGACCTTAGCGGGAGGGGAACCGGGGAGCTGTTTTTT.